This TCR beta chain was identified during a study of monozygotic twins with inflammatory bowel disease. Worth noting for this clonotype: Antigen unknown.

General observations from the study: Among IBD patients, fewer clonotypes were shared with others than among healthy twins, especially with disease activity. The study supported no single strong signal or clonotype linked to IBD. Patients with IBD had less TCRbeta diversity (inverse Simpson) than their healthy co-twins.

Each sample had eight separate cDNA synthesis reactions. TCRdb re-called the 5' RACE reads and gives one entry per CDR3 protein, without DNA. The listing contains 330,000 or so distinct CDR3 sequences. Germline values: CDR1 SGHRS, CDR2 YFSETQ. The CDR3 extends over 17 amino acids. The chain employs TRBV5-1 and TRBJ2-7; TCRdb returns TRBD2, unconfirmable since there is no DNA. The sample taken for sequencing was blood. The sequence was obtained from a human donor with ulcerative colitis or Crohn's disease, or a healthy co-twin of an affected twin (not recorded which). The CDR3 is CASSQGTSGQGYYEQYF.